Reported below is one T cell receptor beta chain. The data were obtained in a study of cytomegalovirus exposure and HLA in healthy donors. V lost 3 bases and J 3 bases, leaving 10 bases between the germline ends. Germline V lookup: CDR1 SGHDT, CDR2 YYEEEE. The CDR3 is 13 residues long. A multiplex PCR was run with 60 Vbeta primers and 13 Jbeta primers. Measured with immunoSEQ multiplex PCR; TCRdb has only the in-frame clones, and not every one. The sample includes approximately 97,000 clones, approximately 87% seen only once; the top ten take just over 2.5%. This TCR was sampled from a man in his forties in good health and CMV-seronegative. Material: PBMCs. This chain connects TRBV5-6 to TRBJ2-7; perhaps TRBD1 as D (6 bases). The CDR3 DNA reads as TGTGCCAGCAGCTGGGGGCTAAACTACGAGCAGTACTTC. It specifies CASSWGLNYEQYF.